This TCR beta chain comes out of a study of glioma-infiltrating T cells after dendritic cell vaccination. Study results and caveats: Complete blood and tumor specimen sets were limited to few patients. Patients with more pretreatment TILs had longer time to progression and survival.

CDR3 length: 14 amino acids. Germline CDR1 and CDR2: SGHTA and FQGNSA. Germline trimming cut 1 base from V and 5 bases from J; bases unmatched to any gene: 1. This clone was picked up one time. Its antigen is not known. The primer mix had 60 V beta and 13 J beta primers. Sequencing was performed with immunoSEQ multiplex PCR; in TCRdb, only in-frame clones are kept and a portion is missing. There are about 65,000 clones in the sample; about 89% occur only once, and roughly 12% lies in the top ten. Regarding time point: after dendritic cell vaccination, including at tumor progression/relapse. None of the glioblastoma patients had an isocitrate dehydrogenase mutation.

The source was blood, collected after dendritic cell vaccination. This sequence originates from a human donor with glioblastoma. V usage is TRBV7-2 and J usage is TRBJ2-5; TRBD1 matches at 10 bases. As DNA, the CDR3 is TGTGCCAGCAGCTTAGGGGGACAGGGGGAGACCCAGTACTTC. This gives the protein CASSLGGQGETQYF.